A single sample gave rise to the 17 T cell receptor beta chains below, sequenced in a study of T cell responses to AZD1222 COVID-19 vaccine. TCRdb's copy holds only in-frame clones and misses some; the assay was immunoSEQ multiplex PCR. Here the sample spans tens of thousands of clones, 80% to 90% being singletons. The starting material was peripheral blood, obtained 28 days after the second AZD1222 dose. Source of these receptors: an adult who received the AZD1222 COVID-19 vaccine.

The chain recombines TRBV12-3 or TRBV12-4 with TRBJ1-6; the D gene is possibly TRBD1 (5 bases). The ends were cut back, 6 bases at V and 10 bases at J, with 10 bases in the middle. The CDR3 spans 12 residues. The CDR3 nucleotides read TGTGCCAGCAGCCTGGGGGGATCACCCCTCCACTTT. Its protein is CASSLGGSPLHF.

This CDR3 is CASSSPPGGGSPLHF. The CDR3 DNA reads as TGTGCCAGCAGTTCCCCTCCGGGGGGCGGTTCACCCCTCCACTTT. The chain has TRBV27 and TRBJ1-6; a possible D gene is TRBD1 (6 bases). CDR1 and CDR2 from the germline V gene are MNHEY and SMNVEV (reference sequence). The CDR3 extends over 15 amino acids. Trimming took off 4 bases at V and 9 bases at J, with 16 bases between the two ends.

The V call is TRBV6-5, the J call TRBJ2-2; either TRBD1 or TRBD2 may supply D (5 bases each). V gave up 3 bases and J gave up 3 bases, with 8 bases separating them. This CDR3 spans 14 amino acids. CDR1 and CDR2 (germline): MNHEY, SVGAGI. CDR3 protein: CASSYGTHTGELFF. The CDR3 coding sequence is TGTGCCAGCAGTTATGGGACCCACACCGGGGAGCTGTTTTTT.

CDR3: CASSPRGGPSAKSGNTIYF. The CDR3, as DNA: TGTGCCAGCAGCCCCCGTGGGGGCCCAAGCGCTAAGTCTGGAAACACCATATATTTT. The genes are TRBV3-1 (or the pseudogene TRBV3-2) and TRBJ1-3; possibly TRBD1 for D (6 bases). Germline lookup yields CDR1 LGHDT and CDR2 YNNKEL (reference sequence). The CDR3 consists of 19 residues. Trimming stripped 4 bases from V and 1 base from J, with 23 bases between.

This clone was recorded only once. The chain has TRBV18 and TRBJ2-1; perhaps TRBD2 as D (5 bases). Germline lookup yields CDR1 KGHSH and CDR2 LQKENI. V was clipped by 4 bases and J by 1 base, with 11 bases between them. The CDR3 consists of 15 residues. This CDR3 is CASSRAAGSYNEQFF. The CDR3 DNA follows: TGTGCCAGCTCACGAGCGGCCGGATCCTACAATGAGCAGTTCTTC. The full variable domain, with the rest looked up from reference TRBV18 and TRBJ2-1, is NAGVMQNPRHLVRRRGQEARLRCSPMKGHSHVYWYRQLPEEGLKFMVYLQKENIIDESGMPKERFSAEFPKEGPSILRIQQVVRGDSAAYFCASSRAAGSYNEQFFGPGTRLTVL.

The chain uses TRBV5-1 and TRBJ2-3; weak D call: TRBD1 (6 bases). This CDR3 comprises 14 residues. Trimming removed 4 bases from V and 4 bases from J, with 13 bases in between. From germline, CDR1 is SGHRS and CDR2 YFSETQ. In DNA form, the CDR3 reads TGCGCCAGCAGCAATGGACAGTCGTCAGATACGCAGTATTTT. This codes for CASSNGQSSDTQYF.

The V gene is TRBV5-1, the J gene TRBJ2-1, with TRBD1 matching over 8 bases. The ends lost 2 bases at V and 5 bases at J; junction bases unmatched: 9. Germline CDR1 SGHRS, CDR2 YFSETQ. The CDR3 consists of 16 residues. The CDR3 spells CASSLNRQGLDNEQFF. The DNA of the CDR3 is TGCGCCAGCAGCTTAAATCGACAGGGGCTTGACAATGAGCAGTTCTTC.

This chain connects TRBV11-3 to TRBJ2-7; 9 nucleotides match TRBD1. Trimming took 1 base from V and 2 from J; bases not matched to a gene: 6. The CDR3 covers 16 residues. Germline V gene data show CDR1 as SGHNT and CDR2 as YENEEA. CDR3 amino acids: CASSLASRQGAYEQYF. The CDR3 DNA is TGTGCCAGCAGCTTAGCCTCTAGACAGGGGGCCTACGAGCAGTACTTC.

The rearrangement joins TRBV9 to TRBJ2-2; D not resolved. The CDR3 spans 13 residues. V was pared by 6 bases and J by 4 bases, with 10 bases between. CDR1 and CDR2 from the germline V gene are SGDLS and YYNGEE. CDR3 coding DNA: TGTGCCAGCACCCAGACGGGCACCGGGGAGCTGTTTTTT. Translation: CASTQTGTGELFF.

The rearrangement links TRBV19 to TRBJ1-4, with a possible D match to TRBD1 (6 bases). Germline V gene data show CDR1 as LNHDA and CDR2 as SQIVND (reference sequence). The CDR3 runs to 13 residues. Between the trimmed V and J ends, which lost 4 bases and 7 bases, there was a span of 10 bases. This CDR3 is CASSTQGTEKLFF. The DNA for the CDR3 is TGTGCCAGTAGTACTCAGGGGACTGAAAAACTGTTTTTT.

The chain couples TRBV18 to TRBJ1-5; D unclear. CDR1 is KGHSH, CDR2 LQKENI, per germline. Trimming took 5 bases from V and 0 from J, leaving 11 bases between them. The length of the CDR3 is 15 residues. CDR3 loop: CASSDFGSSNQPQHF. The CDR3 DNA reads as TGTGCCAGCTCAGATTTCGGGAGTAGCAATCAGCCCCAGCATTTT.

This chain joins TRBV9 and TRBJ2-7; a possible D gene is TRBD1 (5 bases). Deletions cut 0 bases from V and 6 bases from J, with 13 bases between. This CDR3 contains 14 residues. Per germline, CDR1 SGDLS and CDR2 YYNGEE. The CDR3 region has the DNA TGTGCCAGCAGCGTAGTGGGGCCCGACGCCGAGCAGTACTTC. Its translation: CASSVVGPDAEQYF.

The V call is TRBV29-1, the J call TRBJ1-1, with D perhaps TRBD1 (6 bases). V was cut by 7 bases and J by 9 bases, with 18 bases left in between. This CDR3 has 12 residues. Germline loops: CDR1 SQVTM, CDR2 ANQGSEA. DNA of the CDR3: TGCAGCGCCGAGGGGGGGCGGCTACAAGCTTTCTTT. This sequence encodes CSAEGGRLQAFF.

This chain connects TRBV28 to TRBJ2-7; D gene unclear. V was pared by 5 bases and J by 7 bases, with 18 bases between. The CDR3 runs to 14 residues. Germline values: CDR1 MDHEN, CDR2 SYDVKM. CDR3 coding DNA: TGTGCCAGCAGTCCTCCGACGGGTTGGATTGAGCAGTACTTC. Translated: CASSPPTGWIEQYF.

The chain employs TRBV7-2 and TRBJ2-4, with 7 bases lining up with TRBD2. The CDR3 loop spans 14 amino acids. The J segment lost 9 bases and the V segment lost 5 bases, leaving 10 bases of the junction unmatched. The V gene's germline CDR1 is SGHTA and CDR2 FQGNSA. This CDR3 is CASSPPAGRGIQYF. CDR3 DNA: TGTGCCAGCAGCCCCCCGGCAGGGAGGGGCATTCAGTACTTC.

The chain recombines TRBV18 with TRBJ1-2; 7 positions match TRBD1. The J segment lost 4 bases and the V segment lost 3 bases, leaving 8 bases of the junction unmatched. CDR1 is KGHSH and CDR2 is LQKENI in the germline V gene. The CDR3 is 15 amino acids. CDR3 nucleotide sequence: TGTGCCAGCTCACCTTCCGGGGACAGCCTCTATGGCTACACCTTC. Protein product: CASSPSGDSLYGYTF.

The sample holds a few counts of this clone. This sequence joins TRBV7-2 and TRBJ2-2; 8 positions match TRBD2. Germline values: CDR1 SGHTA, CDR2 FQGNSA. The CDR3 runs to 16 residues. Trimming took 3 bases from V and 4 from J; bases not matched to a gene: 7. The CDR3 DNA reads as TGTGCCAGCAGCTTTTTATCGGGAGGGCGCACCGGGGAGCTGTTTTTT. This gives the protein CASSFLSGGRTGELFF. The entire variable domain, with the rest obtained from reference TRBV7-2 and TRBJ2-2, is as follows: GAGVSQSPSNKVTEKGKDVELRCDPISGHTALYWYRQSLGQGLEFLIYFQGNSAPDKSGLPSDRFSAERTGGSVSTLTIQRTQQEDSAVYLCASSFLSGGRTGELFFGEGSRLTVL.